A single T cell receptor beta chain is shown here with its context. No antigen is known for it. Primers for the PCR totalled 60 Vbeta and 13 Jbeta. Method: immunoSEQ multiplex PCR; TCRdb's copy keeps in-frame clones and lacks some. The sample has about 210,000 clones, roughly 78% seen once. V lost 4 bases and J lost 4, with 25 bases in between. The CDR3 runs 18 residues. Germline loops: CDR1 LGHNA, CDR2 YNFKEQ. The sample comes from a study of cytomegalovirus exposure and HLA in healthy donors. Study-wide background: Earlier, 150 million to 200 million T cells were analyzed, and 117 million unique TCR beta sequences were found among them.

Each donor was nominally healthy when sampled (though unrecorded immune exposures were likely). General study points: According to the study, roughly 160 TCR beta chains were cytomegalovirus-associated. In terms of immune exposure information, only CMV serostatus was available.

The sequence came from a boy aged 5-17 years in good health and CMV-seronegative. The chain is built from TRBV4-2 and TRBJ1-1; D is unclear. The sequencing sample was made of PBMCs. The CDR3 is CASSPDPYLGDRGTEAFF. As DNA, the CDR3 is TGTGCCAGCAGCCCAGACCCCTACCTCGGGGATCGGGGCACTGAAGCTTTCTTT.